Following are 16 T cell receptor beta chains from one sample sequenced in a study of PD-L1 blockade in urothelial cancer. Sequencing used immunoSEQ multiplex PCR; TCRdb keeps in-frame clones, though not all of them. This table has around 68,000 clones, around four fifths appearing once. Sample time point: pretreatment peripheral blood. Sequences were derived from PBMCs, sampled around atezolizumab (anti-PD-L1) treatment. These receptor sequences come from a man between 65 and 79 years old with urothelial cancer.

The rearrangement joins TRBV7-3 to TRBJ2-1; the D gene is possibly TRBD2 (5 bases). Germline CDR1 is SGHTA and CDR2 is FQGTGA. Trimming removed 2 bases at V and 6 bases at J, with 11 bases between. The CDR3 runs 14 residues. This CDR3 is CASSLLSSRNEQFF. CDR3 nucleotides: TGTGCCAGCAGCTTACTATCTAGCCGCAATGAGCAGTTCTTC.

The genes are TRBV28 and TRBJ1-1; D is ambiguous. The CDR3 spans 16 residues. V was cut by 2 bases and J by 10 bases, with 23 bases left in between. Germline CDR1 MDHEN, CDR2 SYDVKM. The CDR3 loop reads CASSLPVVGGLMSAFF. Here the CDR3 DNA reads TGTGCCAGCAGTTTACCCGTGGTCGGCGGTCTAATGTCAGCTTTCTTT.

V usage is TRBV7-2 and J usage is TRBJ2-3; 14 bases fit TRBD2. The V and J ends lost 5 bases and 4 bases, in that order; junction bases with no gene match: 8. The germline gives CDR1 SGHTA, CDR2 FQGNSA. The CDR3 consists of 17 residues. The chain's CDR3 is CASSPRTSGRRADTQYF. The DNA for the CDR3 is TGTGCCAGCAGCCCCCGGACTAGCGGGAGGAGGGCAGATACGCAGTATTTT.

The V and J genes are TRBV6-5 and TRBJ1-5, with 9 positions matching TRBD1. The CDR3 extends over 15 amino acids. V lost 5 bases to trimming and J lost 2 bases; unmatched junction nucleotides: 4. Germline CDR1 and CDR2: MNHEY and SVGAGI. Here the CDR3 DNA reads TGTGCCAGCAGTCCCGGGACAGGGCGCAATCAGCCCCAGCATTTT. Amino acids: CASSPGTGRNQPQHF.

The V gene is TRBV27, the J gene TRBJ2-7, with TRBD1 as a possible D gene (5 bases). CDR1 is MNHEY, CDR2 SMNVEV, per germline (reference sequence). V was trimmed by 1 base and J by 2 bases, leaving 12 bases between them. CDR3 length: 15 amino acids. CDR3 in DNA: TGTGCCAGCAGTTTATTGAAGGGGTGGGCCTACGAGCAGTACTTC. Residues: CASSLLKGWAYEQYF.

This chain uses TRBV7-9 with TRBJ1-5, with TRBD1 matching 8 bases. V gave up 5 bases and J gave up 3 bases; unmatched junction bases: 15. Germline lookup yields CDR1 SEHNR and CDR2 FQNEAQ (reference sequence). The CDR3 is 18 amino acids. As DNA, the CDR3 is TGTGCCAGCAGCCGATTTTCAGGGGGCGTAGTGGACAATCAGCCCCAGCATTTT. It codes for CASSRFSGGVVDNQPQHF. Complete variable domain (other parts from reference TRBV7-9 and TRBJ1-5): DTGVSQNPRHKITKRGQNVTFRCDPISEHNRLYWYRQTLGQGPEFLTYFQNEAQLEKSRLLSDRFSAERPKGSFSTLEIQRTEQGDSAMYLCASSRFSGGVVDNQPQHFGDGTRLSIL.

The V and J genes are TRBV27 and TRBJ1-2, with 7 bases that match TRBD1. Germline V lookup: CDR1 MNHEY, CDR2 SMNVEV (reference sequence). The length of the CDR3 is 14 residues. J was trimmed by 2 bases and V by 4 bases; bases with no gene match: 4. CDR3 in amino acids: CASSSWDRNYGYTF. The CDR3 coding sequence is TGTGCCAGCAGTTCATGGGACAGAAACTATGGCTACACCTTC.

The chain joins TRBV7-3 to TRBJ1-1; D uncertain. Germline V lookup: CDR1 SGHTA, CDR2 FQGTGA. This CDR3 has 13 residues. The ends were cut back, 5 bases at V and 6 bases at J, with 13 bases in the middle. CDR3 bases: TGTGCCAGCAGCCTTTCCGCCGAGGCTGAAGCTTTCTTT. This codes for CASSLSAEAEAFF.

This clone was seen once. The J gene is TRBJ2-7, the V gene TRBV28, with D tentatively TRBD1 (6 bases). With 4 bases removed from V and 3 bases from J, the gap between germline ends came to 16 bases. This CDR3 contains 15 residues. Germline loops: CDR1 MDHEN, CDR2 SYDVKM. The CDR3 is CASSSYPGQLYEQYF. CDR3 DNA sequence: TGTGCCAGCAGTTCCTATCCCGGACAGCTCTACGAGCAGTACTTC.

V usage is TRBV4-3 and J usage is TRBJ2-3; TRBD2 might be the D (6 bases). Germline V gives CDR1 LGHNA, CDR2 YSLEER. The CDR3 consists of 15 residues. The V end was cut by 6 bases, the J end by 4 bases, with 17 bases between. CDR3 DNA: TGCGCCAGCAGTCTCCGCGCGGAGGGTTCAGATACGCAGTATTTT. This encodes CASSLRAEGSDTQYF.

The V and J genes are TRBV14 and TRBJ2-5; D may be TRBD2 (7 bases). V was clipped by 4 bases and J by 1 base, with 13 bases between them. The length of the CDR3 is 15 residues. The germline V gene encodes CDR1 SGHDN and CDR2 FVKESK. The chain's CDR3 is CASSLGGAPQETQYF. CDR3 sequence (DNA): TGTGCCAGCAGCCTGGGGGGGGCCCCCCAAGAGACCCAGTACTTC.

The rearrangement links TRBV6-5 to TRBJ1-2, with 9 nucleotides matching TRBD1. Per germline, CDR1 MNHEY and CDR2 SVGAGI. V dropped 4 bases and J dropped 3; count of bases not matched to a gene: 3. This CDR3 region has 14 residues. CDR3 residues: CASSSQGADYGYTF. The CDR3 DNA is TGTGCCAGCAGTTCACAGGGGGCGGACTATGGCTACACCTTC.

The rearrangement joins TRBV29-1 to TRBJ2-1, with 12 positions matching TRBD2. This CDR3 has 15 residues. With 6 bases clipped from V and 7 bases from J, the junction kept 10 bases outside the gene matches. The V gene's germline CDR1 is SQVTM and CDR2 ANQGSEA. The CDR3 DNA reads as TGCAGCGTAGAAAGACTAGCGGGAGTAGTGAATGAGCAGTTCTTC. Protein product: CSVERLAGVVNEQFF.

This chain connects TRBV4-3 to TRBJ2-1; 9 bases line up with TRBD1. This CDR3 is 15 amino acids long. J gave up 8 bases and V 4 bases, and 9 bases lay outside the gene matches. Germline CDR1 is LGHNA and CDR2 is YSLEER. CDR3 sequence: CASSRIGQGLDEQFF. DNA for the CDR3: TGCGCCAGCAGCCGTATAGGACAGGGGCTCGATGAGCAGTTCTTC.

CDR3 in amino acids: CASSRARASGRTGELFF. CDR3 sequence (DNA): TGTGCCAGCAGCCGAGCGCGGGCTAGCGGGAGGACCGGGGAGCTGTTTTTT. The V gene is TRBV7-6, the J gene TRBJ2-2, with TRBD2 matching over 11 bases. V lost 5 bases and J lost 5; bases outside the gene matches: 10. Germline V gene lookup returns CDR1 SGHVS and CDR2 FNYEAQ. This CDR3 region has 17 residues.

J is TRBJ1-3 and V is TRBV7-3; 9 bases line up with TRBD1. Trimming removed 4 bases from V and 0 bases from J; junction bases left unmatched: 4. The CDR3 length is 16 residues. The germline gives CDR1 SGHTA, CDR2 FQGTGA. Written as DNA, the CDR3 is TGTGCCAGCAGCTCGACAGGGGGTAGCTCTGGAAACACCATATATTTT. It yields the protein CASSSTGGSSGNTIYF.